The 12 T cell receptor beta chains presented below share a single source sample, sequenced in a study of shared clonotypes between healthy human individuals. The protocol was immunoSEQ multiplex PCR, while the TCRdb copy is restricted to in-frame clones and leaves out a portion. The sample yields under 600,000 clones, about 80% seen once. The sample comprised PBMCs. The receptors originated from a woman aged 40 to 50 in good health. Some clones in this sample may be carry-over from other donors' samples.

The genes are TRBV19 and TRBJ1-3; D call uncertain. This CDR3 contains 17 residues. The V and J ends lost 2 bases and 0 bases respectively, with 14 bases between them. Germline values: CDR1 LNHDA, CDR2 SQIVND (reference sequence). CDR3 amino acids: CASSIIYGGGSGNTIYF. The CDR3 DNA reads as TGTGCCAGTAGTATAATATACGGCGGAGGCTCTGGAAACACCATATATTTT.

The genes are TRBV6-1 and TRBJ2-7; D not certain. CDR3 length equals 12 residues. V lost 6 bases and J lost 4, with 10 bases in between. Germline V gives CDR1 MNHNS, CDR2 SASEGT. CDR3 nucleotides: TGTGCCAGCAGCACCCGCTTATACGAGCAGTACTTC. Translating gives CASSTRLYEQYF.

The chain employs TRBV9 and TRBJ2-3; 11 positions match TRBD2. The CDR3 consists of 15 residues. Trimming at V came to 2 bases and at J to 5 bases, leaving 4 bases not matched to a gene. CDR1 and CDR2 from the germline V gene are SGDLS and YYNGEE. CDR3 protein: CASSVDGLAGDTQYF. CDR3 DNA sequence: TGTGCCAGCAGCGTCGATGGACTAGCGGGAGATACGCAGTATTTT.

In this sample, this clone turned up a few times. For the CDR3, the DNA is TGCAGCGTTCTGGTTCTCGAGCAGTACTTC. It codes for CSVLVLEQYF. The J gene is TRBJ2-7, the V gene TRBV29-1, with D uncertain. Per the germline V gene, CDR1 is SQVTM and CDR2 is ANQGSEA. The CDR3 has 10 amino acids. V gave up 5 bases and J gave up 6 bases, with 8 bases separating them.

The chain couples TRBV5-1 to TRBJ2-3; 8 bases are a match to TRBD2. The CDR3 covers 17 residues. With 1 base clipped from V and 0 bases from J, the junction kept 7 bases outside the gene matches. The V gene's germline CDR1 is SGHRS and CDR2 YFSETQ. CDR3 in amino acids: CASSLTGLATSTDTQYF. In nucleotides, the CDR3 is TGCGCCAGCAGCTTGACCGGACTAGCAACTAGCACAGATACGCAGTATTTT.

This chain uses TRBV29-1 with TRBJ1-2; possible D gene TRBD1, 6 bases. This CDR3 has 13 amino acids. Trimming took off 7 bases at V and 1 base at J, with 13 bases between the two ends. Germline V gives CDR1 SQVTM, CDR2 ANQGSEA. For the CDR3, the DNA is TGCAGCGCCCGGGACACCGGTAACTATGGCTACACCTTC. Its translation is CSARDTGNYGYTF.

The rearrangement links TRBV2 to TRBJ2-7, with TRBD1 as a possible D gene (6 bases). V lost 7 bases, J lost 2 bases, and 12 bases lay in between. There are 13 residues in the CDR3. The germline CDR1 and CDR2 sequences are SNHLY and FYNNEI. CDR3 amino acids: CASKGGVTYEQYF. The CDR3 DNA reads TGTGCCAGCAAAGGGGGAGTAACCTACGAGCAGTACTTC.

V is TRBV2 and J is TRBJ2-1; 13 nucleotides align to TRBD2. The CDR3 has 14 residues. V trimming: 8 bases; J trimming: 8 bases; junction bases outside the gene matches: 6. CDR1 SNHLY and CDR2 FYNNEI come from the germline V gene. CDR3 coding DNA: TGTGCCAGCCTCGGACTAGCGGGAGTCTATGAGCAGTTCTTC. It translates to CASLGLAGVYEQFF.

This sequence joins TRBV18 and TRBJ2-5; TRBD1 matches 9 bases. This CDR3 has 16 amino acids. Germline trimming cut 1 base from V and 4 bases from J; bases unmatched to any gene: 7. The germline CDR1 and CDR2 sequences are KGHSH and LQKENI. CDR3 in amino acids: CASSPRPGTGPETQYF. The CDR3 nucleotides are TGTGCCAGCTCACCACGCCCGGGGACAGGGCCAGAGACCCAGTACTTC.

The chain is built from TRBV19 and TRBJ2-7, with a tentative D call TRBD2 (6 bases). The CDR3 spans 13 residues. Germline-derived CDR1 and CDR2 are LNHDA and SQIVND (reference sequence). The V end was cut by 10 bases, the J end by 5 bases, with 18 bases between. The CDR3, as DNA: TGTGCCACCCGTGGGGGGAGATTCAACGAGCAGTACTTC. This encodes CATRGGRFNEQYF.

CDR3 in amino acids: CASSLDGRDTYEQYF. DNA of the CDR3: TGTGCCAGCAGCTTGGACGGAAGGGACACCTACGAGCAGTACTTC. The chain joins TRBV27 to TRBJ2-7; possibly TRBD1 for D (6 bases). Trimming stripped 6 bases from V and 2 bases from J, with 17 bases between. The CDR3 has 15 residues. The germline CDR1 and CDR2 sequences are MNHEY and SMNVEV (reference sequence).

The chain couples TRBV27 to TRBJ1-2, with 11 positions matching TRBD1. The germline gives CDR1 MNHEY, CDR2 SMNVEV (reference sequence). CDR3 length: 17 amino acids. The J segment lost 3 bases and the V segment lost 3 bases, leaving 9 bases of the junction unmatched. The CDR3 coding sequence is TGTGCCAGCAGTTTTTGGATGGGACAGGGGGGACACTATGGCTACACCTTC. It translates to CASSFWMGQGGHYGYTF.